This T cell receptor (beta chain) was sequenced in a study of shared clonotypes between healthy human individuals. Overall study findings and caveats: Although depth was large, rarefaction showed that sequencing of the sorted subsets was incomplete.

Method: immunoSEQ multiplex PCR; TCRdb's copy keeps in-frame clones and lacks some. Of about 2 million clones listed, approximately 94% were seen once; the top ten hold 0.9% to 1.5%. A word on this clone: As yet, its antigen is unknown. The sample holds other DNA sequences that translate to the same CDR3.

Naive CD8 cells were CD45RO-negative, positively selected for CCR7, excluding terminally differentiated effector memory CD45RA+ cells. V was clipped by 4 bases and J by 4 bases, with 8 bases between them. Germline CDR1 and CDR2: MGHRA and YSYEKL. CDR3 length: 12 amino acids. This chain connects TRBV4-1 to TRBJ2-7; D may correspond to TRBD1 or TRBD2 (5 bases each). The sequenced sample was naive CD8+ T cells sorted from blood. The clonotype originates from a young man in good health. Here the CDR3 DNA reads TGCGCCAGCAGCCGGGACGGGTACGAGCAGTACTTC. Translating it yields CASSRDGYEQYF.